A selection of T cell receptor beta chains follows, all from one sample in a study of OX40 agonist ivuxolimab in advanced cancers. Generated by immunoSEQ multiplex PCR, the TCRdb table keeps only in-frame clones and is missing some. This table holds tens of thousands of clones, 70% to 80% found once. Sequencing was performed on CD4+ or CD8+ T cells sorted from blood, taken in a trial of the OX40 agonist ivuxolimab. The receptors originated from an adult with an advanced solid tumor such as melanoma, head and neck, liver or kidney cancer. Each CDR3 is given with its conserved first and last residue. The D gene is left open where the match is weak. Where a row states a size, it is once, few, many or the class of an expanded clone; other rows omit it.

-,TRBD2,TRBV5-1,TRBJ2-1,CASSAGTMGNEQFF,TGCGCCAGCAGCGCCGGGACTATGGGCAATGAGCAGTTCTTC
-,-,TRBV28,TRBJ2-1,CASSPRDEQFF,TGTGCCAGCAGCCCACGGGATGAGCAGTTCTTC
-,-,TRBV29-1,TRBJ2-1,CSVETYNEQFF,TGCAGCGTTGAAACCTACAATGAGCAGTTCTTC
-,-,TRBV7-2,TRBJ1-3,CASSLVGGGGNTIYF,TGTGCCAGCAGCTTAGTTGGCGGAGGTGGAAACACCATATATTTT
-,-,TRBV7-8,TRBJ1-1,CASSETTEAFF,TGTGCCAGCAGTGAAACCACTGAAGCTTTCTTT
once,TRBD1,TRBV4-3,TRBJ1-5,CASSQDTGVQPQHF,TGCGCCAGCAGCCAAGACACAGGGGTCCAGCCCCAGCATTTT
-,-,TRBV29-1,TRBJ2-2,CSVAGGGRSGELFF,TGCAGCGTTGCAGGGGGAGGGAGGTCCGGGGAGCTGTTTTTT
-,-,TRBV5-8,TRBJ2-3,CASSLAATSPTDTQYF,TGTGCCAGCAGCTTGGCCGCGACGTCCCCCACAGATACGCAGTATTTT
-,-,TRBV28,TRBJ2-6,CASSLFEGSGANVLTF,TGTGCCAGCAGTTTATTCGAGGGATCTGGGGCCAACGTCCTGACTTTC
once,TRBD1,TRBV7-3,TRBJ2-3,CASSFGQGADTQYF,TGTGCCAGCAGCTTCGGACAGGGAGCGGATACGCAGTATTTT
-,-,TRBV19,TRBJ2-1,CASRGGLSYNEQFF,TGTGCCAGTAGGGGGGGCCTCTCCTACAATGAGCAGTTCTTC
-,TRBD1,TRBV9,TRBJ1-2,CASGDRERSGYTF,TGTGCCAGCGGGGACAGGGAAAGAAGTGGCTACACCTTC
few,-,TRBV19,TRBJ2-5,CASSEGTRRSETQYF,TGTGCCAGTAGTGAGGGGACCCGAAGGAGTGAGACCCAGTACTTC
-,-,TRBV11-1,TRBJ2-1,CASSLGYNEQFF,TGTGCCAGCAGCTTAGGATACAATGAGCAGTTCTTC
many,TRBD2,TRBV27,TRBJ2-5,CASSLGTSGRETQYF,TGTGCCAGCAGTTTGGGGACTAGCGGGAGAGAGACCCAGTACTTC
few,-,TRBV7-3,TRBJ2-1,CASSLMSSYNEQFF,TGTGCCAGCAGCTTAATGTCCTCCTACAATGAGCAGTTCTTC
-,-,TRBV5-5,TRBJ2-2,CASSLYTGRAATNTGELFF,TGTGCCAGCAGCTTGTATACCGGACGGGCGGCCACGAACACCGGGGAGCTGTTTTTT
-,-,TRBV2,TRBJ1-5,CASSLTGQNQPQHF,TGTGCCAGCAGCCTTACGGGACAAAATCAGCCCCAGCATTTT
-,TRBD2,TRBV10-1,TRBJ2-2,CASHPINLKGLAATGELFF,TGCGCCAGCCACCCCATCAACTTGAAAGGACTAGCAGCGACCGGGGAGCTGTTTTTT
-,-,TRBV9,TRBJ1-3,CASSSQVGGNTIYF,TGTGCCAGCAGTAGTCAGGTGGGAGGAAACACCATATATTTT
-,-,TRBV20-1,TRBJ2-1,CSTFIGNEQFF,TGCAGTACATTTATTGGGAATGAGCAGTTCTTC
-,-,TRBV21-1,TRBJ2-3,CASSARDPSTDTQYF,TGTGCCAGCAGCGCCCGGGACCCTAGCACAGATACGCAGTATTTT
-,TRBD2,TRBV15,TRBJ2-3,CATSSITPGLASTDTQYF,TGTGCCACCAGCAGTATAACCCCGGGACTAGCTAGCACAGATACGCAGTATTTT
-,-,TRBV4-2,TRBJ1-1,CASSQVGSITEAFF,TGTGCCAGCAGCCAAGTAGGCAGTATCACTGAAGCTTTCTTT
-,TRBD1,TRBV6-1,TRBJ2-4,CASSVYSGTGGSEGIQYF,TGTGCCAGCAGTGTCTACTCCGGGACAGGGGGCTCAGAAGGCATTCAGTACTTC
-,-,TRBV11-2,TRBJ1-3,CASSAQEAGNTIYF,TGTGCCAGCAGCGCTCAGGAGGCTGGAAACACCATATATTTT
-,TRBD2,TRBV4-3,TRBJ2-2,CASSQEKAGGLTGELFF,TGCGCCAGCAGCCAGGAGAAAGCGGGGGGACTCACCGGGGAGCTGTTTTTT
-,-,TRBV7-2,TRBJ2-5,CASSSAYGETQYF,TGTGCCAGCAGCTCTGCGTACGGTGAGACCCAGTACTTC
-,TRBD2,TRBV9,TRBJ2-3,CASSVTAGGAGDTQYF,TGTGCCAGCAGCGTTACAGCGGGGGGCGCGGGGGATACGCAGTATTTT
-,-,TRBV27,TRBJ1-6,CASSSSGAANSPLHF,TGTGCCAGCAGTTCCTCGGGAGCTGCTAATTCACCCCTCCACTTT
-,-,TRBV19,TRBJ1-2,CASTPGRVERGYTF,TGTGCCAGTACTCCCGGGAGGGTTGAGCGTGGCTACACCTTC
-,-,TRBV29-1,TRBJ1-1,CSVEFGQGATEAFF,TGCAGCGTTGAATTCGGGCAGGGAGCAACCGAAGCTTTCTTT
-,TRBD1,TRBV30,TRBJ1-1,CPWDRNQNDAFF,TGTCCCTGGGACAGGAACCAGAATGACGCTTTCTTT